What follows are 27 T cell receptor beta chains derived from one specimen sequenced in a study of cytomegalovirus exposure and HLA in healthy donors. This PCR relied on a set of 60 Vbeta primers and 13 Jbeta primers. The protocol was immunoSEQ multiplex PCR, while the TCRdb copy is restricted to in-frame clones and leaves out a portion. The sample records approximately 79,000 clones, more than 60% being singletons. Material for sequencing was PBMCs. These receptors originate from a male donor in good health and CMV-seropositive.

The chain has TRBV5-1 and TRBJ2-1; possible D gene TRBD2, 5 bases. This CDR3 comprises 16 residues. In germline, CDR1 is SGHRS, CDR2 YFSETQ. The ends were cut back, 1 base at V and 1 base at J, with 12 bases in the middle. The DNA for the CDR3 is TGCGCCAGCAGCTTGTTGAGCGGACGATCCTACAATGAGCAGTTCTTC. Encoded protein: CASSLLSGRSYNEQFF.

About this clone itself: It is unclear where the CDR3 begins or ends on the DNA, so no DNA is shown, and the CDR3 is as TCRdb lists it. The CDR3 here is CASRLDQVGQGAYNEQFF. The gene calls are TRBV12-2 and TRBJ2-1; no check of the table's D call, TRBD1, against the DNA was made. TRBV12-2 is a known pseudogene. With termini counted, the CDR3 has 18 amino acids.

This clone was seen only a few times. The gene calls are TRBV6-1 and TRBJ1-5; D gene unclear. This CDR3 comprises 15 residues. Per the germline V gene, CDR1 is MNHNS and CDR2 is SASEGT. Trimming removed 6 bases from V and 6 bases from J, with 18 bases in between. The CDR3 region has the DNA TGTGCCAGCAGCACTTTGGGCGATGGCGTTCAGCCCCAGCATTTT. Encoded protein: CASSTLGDGVQPQHF.

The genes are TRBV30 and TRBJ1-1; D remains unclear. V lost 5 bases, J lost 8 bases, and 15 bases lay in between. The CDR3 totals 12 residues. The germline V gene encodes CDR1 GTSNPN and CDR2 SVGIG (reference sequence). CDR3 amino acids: CAWVLISGEAFF. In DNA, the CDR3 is TGTGCCTGGGTTCTCATCTCCGGGGAAGCTTTCTTT.

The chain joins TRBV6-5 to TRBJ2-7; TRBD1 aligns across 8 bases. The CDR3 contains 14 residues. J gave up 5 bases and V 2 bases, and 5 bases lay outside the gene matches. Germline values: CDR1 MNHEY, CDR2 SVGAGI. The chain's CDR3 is CASSYPGTGDEQYF. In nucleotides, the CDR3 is TGTGCCAGCAGTTACCCCGGGACAGGCGACGAGCAGTACTTC.

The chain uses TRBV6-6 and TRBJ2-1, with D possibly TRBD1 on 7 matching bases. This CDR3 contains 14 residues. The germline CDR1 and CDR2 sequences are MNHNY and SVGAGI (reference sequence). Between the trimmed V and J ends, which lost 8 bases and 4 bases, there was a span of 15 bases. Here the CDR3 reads CASRAGQSYNEQFF. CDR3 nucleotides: TGTGCCAGCCGGGCGGGACAGTCTTACAATGAGCAGTTCTTC.

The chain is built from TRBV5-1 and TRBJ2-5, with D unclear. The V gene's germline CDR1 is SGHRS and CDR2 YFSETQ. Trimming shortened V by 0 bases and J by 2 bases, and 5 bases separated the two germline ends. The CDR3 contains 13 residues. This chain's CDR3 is CASSLVQQETQYF. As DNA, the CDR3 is TGCGCCAGCAGCTTGGTCCAGCAAGAGACCCAGTACTTC.

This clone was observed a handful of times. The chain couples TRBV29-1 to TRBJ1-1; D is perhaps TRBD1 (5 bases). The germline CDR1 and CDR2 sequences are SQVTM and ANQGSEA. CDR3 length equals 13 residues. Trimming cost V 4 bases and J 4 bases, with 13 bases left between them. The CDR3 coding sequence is TGCAGCGTTGGGGGCAGGGTGGCCACTGAAGCTTTCTTT. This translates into CSVGGRVATEAFF.

CDR3 nucleotide sequence: TGCGCCAGCAGACCCTTAACAGGGAGCAAAGCTTTCTTT. Amino acid sequence: CASRPLTGSKAFF. The chain employs TRBV5-1 and TRBJ1-1, with D maybe TRBD1 (6 bases). The length of the CDR3 is 13 residues. The V gene's germline CDR1 is SGHRS and CDR2 YFSETQ. The ends were cut back, 5 bases at V and 9 bases at J, with 17 bases in the middle.

The CDR3 is CASSKLAGEADTQYF. The CDR3, as DNA: TGTGCCAGCAGTAAACTAGCGGGAGAGGCAGATACGCAGTATTTT. The V and J genes are TRBV28 and TRBJ2-3, with 11 bases matching TRBD2. J lost 4 bases, V lost 5 bases, and 5 bases had no gene match. This CDR3 spans 15 amino acids. Germline assignment: CDR1 MDHEN and CDR2 SYDVKM.

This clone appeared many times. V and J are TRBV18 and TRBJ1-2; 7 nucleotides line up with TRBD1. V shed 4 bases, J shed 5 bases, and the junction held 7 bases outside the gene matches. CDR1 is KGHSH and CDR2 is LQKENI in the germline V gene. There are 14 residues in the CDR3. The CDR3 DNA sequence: TGTGCCAGCTCACGCGACAGGGCCCAATATGGCTACACCTTC. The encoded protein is CASSRDRAQYGYTF.

CDR3 bases: TGTGCCAGCAGCCCCGGGACAGCTAACTATGGCTACACCTTC. Translation gives CASSPGTANYGYTF. V and J are TRBV7-2 and TRBJ1-2, with 7 nucleotides matching TRBD1. The J segment lost 0 bases and the V segment lost 5 bases, leaving 3 bases of the junction unmatched. CDR3 length: 14 amino acids. Per the germline V gene, CDR1 is SGHTA and CDR2 is FQGNSA. Together with reference TRBV7-2 and TRBJ1-2, the CDR3 gives the full variable domain: GAGVSQSPSNKVTEKGKDVELRCDPISGHTALYWYRQSLGQGLEFLIYFQGNSAPDKSGLPSDRFSAERTGGSVSTLTIQRTQQEDSAVYLCASSPGTANYGYTFGSGTRLTVV.

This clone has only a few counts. CDR3: CASSLDGTPSFMAFF. The CDR3 DNA is TGTGCCAGCAGCTTGGATGGGACACCTTCGTTTATGGCTTTCTTT. This chain links TRBV5-6 with TRBJ1-1; D perhaps matches TRBD1 (6 bases). The CDR3 is 15 amino acids. The ends were cut back, 0 bases at V and 11 bases at J, with 20 bases in the middle. CDR1 and CDR2 (germline): SGHDT, YYEEEE.

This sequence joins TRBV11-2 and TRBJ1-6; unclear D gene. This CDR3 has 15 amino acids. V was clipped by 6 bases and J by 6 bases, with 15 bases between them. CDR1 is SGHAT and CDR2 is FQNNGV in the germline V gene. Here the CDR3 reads CASSFIGSSNSPLHF. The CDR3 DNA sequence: TGTGCCAGCAGTTTTATAGGGAGTTCTAATTCACCCCTCCACTTT.

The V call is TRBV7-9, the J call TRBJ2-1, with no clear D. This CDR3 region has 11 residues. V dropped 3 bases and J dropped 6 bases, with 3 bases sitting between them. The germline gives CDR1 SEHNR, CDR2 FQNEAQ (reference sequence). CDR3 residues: CASSFLNEQFF. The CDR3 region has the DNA TGTGCCAGCAGCTTTCTCAATGAGCAGTTCTTC.

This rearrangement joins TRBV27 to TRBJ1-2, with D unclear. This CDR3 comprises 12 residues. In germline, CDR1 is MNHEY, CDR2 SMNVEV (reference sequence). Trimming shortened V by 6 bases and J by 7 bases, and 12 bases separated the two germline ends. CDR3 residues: CASSPRDGGYTF. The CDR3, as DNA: TGTGCCAGCAGCCCTAGAGACGGTGGCTACACCTTC.

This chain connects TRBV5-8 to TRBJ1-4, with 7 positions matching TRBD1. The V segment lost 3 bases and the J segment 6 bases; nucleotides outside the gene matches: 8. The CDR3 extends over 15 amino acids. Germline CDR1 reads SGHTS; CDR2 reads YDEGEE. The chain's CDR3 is CASSSQGKGYEKLFF. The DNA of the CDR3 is TGTGCCAGCAGCTCACAGGGGAAAGGTTATGAAAAACTGTTTTTT.

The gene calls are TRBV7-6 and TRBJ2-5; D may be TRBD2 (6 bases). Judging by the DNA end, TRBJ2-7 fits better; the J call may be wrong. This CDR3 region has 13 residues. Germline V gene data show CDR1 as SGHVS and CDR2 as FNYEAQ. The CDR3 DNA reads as TGTGCCAGCAGCTTAGGTCGGGACTCCGAGCAGTACTTC. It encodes CASSLGRDSEQYF.

CDR3 loop: CASSLVAGTYEQYF. CDR3 DNA sequence: TGCGCCAGCAGCTTGGTGGCAGGAACCTACGAGCAGTACTTC. This chain uses TRBV5-1 with TRBJ2-7, with D hard to call. The CDR3 spans 14 residues. V dropped 0 bases and J dropped 2 bases, with 9 bases sitting between them. Germline CDR1 SGHRS, CDR2 YFSETQ.

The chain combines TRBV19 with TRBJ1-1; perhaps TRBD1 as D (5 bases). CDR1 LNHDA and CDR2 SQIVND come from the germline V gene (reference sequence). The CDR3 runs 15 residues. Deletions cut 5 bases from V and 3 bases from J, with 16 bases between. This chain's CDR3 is CASSPRGSRHTEAFF. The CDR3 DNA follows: TGTGCCAGTAGTCCTCGGGGGTCAAGACACACTGAAGCTTTCTTT.

The CDR3 reads CAIGGSLRNTEAFF. For the CDR3, the DNA is TGTGCCATCGGGGGGTCTCTAAGGAACACTGAAGCTTTCTTT. The chain combines TRBV7-9 with TRBJ1-1; a weak D match, TRBD1 (5 bases). The CDR3 covers 14 residues. The V and J ends lost 10 bases and 1 base respectively, with 16 bases between them. The germline V gene has CDR1 SEHNR and CDR2 FQNEAQ (reference sequence).

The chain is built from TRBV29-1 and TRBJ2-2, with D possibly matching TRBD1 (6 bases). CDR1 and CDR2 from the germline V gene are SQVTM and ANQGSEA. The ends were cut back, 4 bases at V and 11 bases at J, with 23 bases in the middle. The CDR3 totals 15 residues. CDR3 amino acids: CSVGGTRPPRGELFF. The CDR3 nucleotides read TGCAGCGTTGGAGGGACACGGCCACCCCGGGGAGAGCTGTTTTTT.

The CDR3 DNA reads TGTGCCACGCAGCGGGGGAACACAGATACGCAGTATTTT. Amino acids: CATQRGNTDTQYF. This chain joins TRBV9 and TRBJ2-3, with 8 bases that match TRBD2. With V trimmed by 9 bases and J by 2 bases, 5 bases remained unmatched. Germline values: CDR1 SGDLS, CDR2 YYNGEE. This CDR3 has 13 residues. Full variable domain (outside the CDR3, taken from reference TRBV9 and TRBJ2-3): DSGVTQTPKHLITATGQRVTLRCSPRSGDLSVYWYQQSLDQGLQFLIQYYNGEERAKGNILERFSAQQFPDLHSELNLSSLELGDSALYFCATQRGNTDTQYFGPGTRLTVL.

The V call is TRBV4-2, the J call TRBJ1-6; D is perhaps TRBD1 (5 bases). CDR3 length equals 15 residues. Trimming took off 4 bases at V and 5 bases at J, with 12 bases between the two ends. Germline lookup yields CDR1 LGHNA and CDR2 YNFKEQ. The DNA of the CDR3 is TGTGCCAGCAGCCTTCAGGGTGGGGATAATTCACCCCTCCACTTT. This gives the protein CASSLQGGDNSPLHF.

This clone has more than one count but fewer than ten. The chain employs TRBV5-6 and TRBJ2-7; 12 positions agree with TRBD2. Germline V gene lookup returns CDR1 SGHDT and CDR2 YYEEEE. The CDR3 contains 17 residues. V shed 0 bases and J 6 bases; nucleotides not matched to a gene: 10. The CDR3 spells CASSLVRASGRASEQYF. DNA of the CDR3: TGTGCCAGCAGCTTGGTTAGAGCTAGCGGGAGGGCCAGCGAGCAGTACTTC.

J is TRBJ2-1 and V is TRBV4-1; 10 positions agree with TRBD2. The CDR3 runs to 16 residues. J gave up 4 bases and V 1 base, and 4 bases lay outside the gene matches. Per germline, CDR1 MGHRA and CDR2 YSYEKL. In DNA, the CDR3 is TGCGCCAGCAGCCAAGCAGTGACTAGCGGGTACAATGAGCAGTTCTTC. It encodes CASSQAVTSGYNEQFF.

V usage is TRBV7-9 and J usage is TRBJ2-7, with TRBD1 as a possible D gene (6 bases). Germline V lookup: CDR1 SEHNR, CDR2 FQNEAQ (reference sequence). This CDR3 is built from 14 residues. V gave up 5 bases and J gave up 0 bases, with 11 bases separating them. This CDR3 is CASSRDTYSYEQYF. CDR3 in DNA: TGTGCCAGCAGCCGGGACACCTACTCCTACGAGCAGTACTTC.